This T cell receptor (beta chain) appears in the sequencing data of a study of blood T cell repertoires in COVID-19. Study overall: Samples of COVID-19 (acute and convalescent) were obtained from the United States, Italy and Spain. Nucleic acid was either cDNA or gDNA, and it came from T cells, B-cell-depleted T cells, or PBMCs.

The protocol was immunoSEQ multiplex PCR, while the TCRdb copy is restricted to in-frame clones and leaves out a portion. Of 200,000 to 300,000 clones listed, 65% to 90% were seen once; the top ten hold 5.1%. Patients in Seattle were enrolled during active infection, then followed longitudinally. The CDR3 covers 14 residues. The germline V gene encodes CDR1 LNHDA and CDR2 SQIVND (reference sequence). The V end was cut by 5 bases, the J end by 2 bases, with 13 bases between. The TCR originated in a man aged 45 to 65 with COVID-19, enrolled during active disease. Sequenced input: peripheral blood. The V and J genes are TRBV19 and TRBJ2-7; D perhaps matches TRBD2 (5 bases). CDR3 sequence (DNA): TGTGCCAGTAGTGAGAGGGAGCGGACCTACGAGCAGTACTTC. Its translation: CASSERERTYEQYF.